The clone carrying this T cell receptor beta chain was seen many times. Per the study methods: Sample-level TCR yields exhibited a median of around 100,000, with a range of 23,224 to 690,600. One entry per CDR3 protein, called by TCRdb with MiXCR from the RACE reads. TCRdb's processing, not the authors' own work, is the source of the V and J calls. The profile shows fewer than 90,000 distinct CDR3 sequences, about 6.6% of them singletons. This entry is derived from a study of human T cells and chemical hapten exposure. Study details: Mainly, slight library volume differences in the pool made TCR yields vary.

The CDR3 is 14 residues long. J gave up 6 bases and V 3 bases, and 4 bases lay outside the gene matches. The germline V gene encodes CDR1 SGHVS and CDR2 FQNEAQ. Time point defined: patch test 2, 6 weeks after DPC sensitization. Treatment noted: therapeutic diphenylcyclopropenone sensitization with weekly scalp DPC. The study drew its donors from alopecia patients who were 18 to 70 years old and suitable for DPC. From whole blood left unfractionated, total RNA was extracted. The TCR was taken from a woman aged 30 to 39 with alopecia areata. Some clones in this sample may be carry-over from other donors' samples. The sample here was whole blood, taken in connection with sensitization to the hapten diphenylcyclopropenone (DPC). This chain links TRBV7-8 with TRBJ2-1; 8 nucleotides align to TRBD2. The CDR3 nucleotides read TGTGCCAGCAGCTTCGGGGGGGCGCTCAATGAGCAGTTCTTC. Its translation: CASSFGGALNEQFF.